This T cell receptor beta chain was observed in a study of blood T cell repertoires in COVID-19. This CDR3 is built from 19 residues. With 4 bases removed from V and 7 bases from J, the gap between germline ends came to 26 bases. The germline CDR1 and CDR2 sequences are MNHEY and SMNVEV (reference sequence). The protocol was immunoSEQ multiplex PCR, while the TCRdb copy is restricted to in-frame clones and leaves out a portion. The data contain about 34,000 clones, approximately 88% of them singletons. There are a few counts of this clone. This TCR was recovered from a man in his 60s with active COVID-19. V and J are TRBV27 and TRBJ1-6; D is possibly TRBD1 (5 bases). Specimen: peripheral blood. The CDR3 is CASSWGNYDPGDPNSPLHF. DNA for the CDR3: TGTGCCAGCAGTTGGGGGAATTACGATCCGGGGGACCCAAATTCACCCCTCCACTTT.